This TCR beta chain was retrieved from a study of T cell responses to AZD1222 COVID-19 vaccine. Study-level findings and limits: Vaccine-associated CD4 TCRs spanned spike, dominant at 160-218 and 743-854.

The length of the CDR3 is 15 residues. Trimming pared 4 bases from V and 2 bases from J, leaving 12 bases between. Per the germline V gene, CDR1 is ENHRY and CDR2 is SYGVKD. About this clone: Its antigen is still unknown.

Sequencing used immunoSEQ multiplex PCR; TCRdb keeps in-frame clones, though not all of them. This sample yields more than 100,000 clones, of which 65% to 90% are seen a single time; approximately 8% belongs to the top ten. The sequence was obtained from an adult who received the MenACWY meningococcal vaccine as a control. The material was peripheral blood, obtained 28 days after the second dose of the MenACWY control vaccine. The chain couples TRBV10-3 to TRBJ2-1, with D possibly TRBD2 on 6 matching bases. The CDR3 nucleotides read TGTGCCATCAGTGGCGCTAGCGTCGCCTACAATGAGCAGTTCTTC. Its protein product is CAISGASVAYNEQFF.